Given below is one T cell receptor beta chain in context. V was shortened by 3 bases and J by 2 bases, with 6 bases between the two germline ends. The CDR3 length is 13 residues. The germline CDR1 and CDR2 sequences are LNHDA and SQIVND (reference sequence). This record comes from a study of T-cell reconstitution after alpha-beta-depleted transplantation in children. As it was prepared, the TCRbeta library received unique molecular identifiers. TCRdb analysed the PCR reads with MiXCR anew, one entry per CDR3 protein. The sample holds about 830,000 distinct CDR3 sequences, roughly 15% seen once. This rearrangement joins TRBV19 to TRBJ2-3; D ambiguous. This TCR came from a male patient aged 10 to 17 who had a stem cell transplant for acute lymphoblastic leukemia, so the T cells may come from the graft donor. The sequenced sample was PBMCs, mostly from graft donor cells, obtained 360 days after TCRalphabeta/CD19-depleted stem cell transplant. DNA for the CDR3: TGTGCCAGTAGTATCTCCCACACAGATACGCAGTATTTT. Its translation is CASSISHTDTQYF.